This is a list of T cell receptor beta chains from one sample in a study of patients and donors after allogeneic stem cell transplantation. Using its own MiXCR run on the RT-PCR reads, TCRdb lists one record per CDR3 protein. The data hold about 210,000 distinct CDR3 sequences, with about 38% observed a single time. Sequencing was performed on blood, either unsorted or a sorted T cell fraction (not recorded which). These receptors were obtained from a human donor who was either an allogeneic HSCT recipient or a stem cell or donor lymphocyte infusion donor (not recorded which). It is not recorded whose cells these are; they may come from a transplant donor. Each CDR3 is given with its conserved first and last residue. Fields, in order: V gene, clone size, D gene, J gene, CDR3 protein, CDR3 DNA. A D gene is named only where the DNA matches it firmly. Size values are once, few and many counts, or a class for expanded clones, and some rows have none.

TRBV5-6	.	.	TRBJ2-5	CASSRSSFITQETQYF	TGTGCCAGCAGCCGGTCCTCTTTCATAACTCAAGAGACCCAGTACTTC
TRBV10-3	.	TRBD1	TRBJ2-7	CATSDREVHEQYF	TGTGCCACCTCGGACAGGGAGGTCCACGAGCAGTACTTC
TRBV29-1	.	.	TRBJ1-2	CSVTGELNYGYTF	TGCAGCGTTACCGGGGAACTCAACTATGGCTACACCTTC
TRBV7-9	.	.	TRBJ1-1	CASSPPPGYTEAFF	TGTGCCAGCAGCCCCCCCCCAGGGTACACTGAAGCTTTCTTT
TRBV20-1	few	TRBD1	TRBJ1-5	CSGNRGPNQPQHF	TGCAGTGGAAACAGGGGACCCAATCAGCCCCAGCATTTT
TRBV20-1	.	TRBD2	TRBJ2-2	CSARAQRGDLRTGELFF	TGCAGTGCTAGGGCGCAGCGGGGGGACCTCCGGACCGGGGAGCTGTTTTTT
TRBV7-6	once	TRBD2	TRBJ2-5	CASSRTSGGWKTQYF	TGTGCCAGCAGCCGGACTAGCGGGGGGTGGAAGACCCAGTACTTC
TRBV6-2/TRBV6-3	.	.	TRBJ1-2	CASRGGRYYYAYTF	TGTGCCAGCAGGGGTGGAAGGTACTACTATGCCTACACCTTC
TRBV20-1	.	.	TRBJ1-1	CSARAQVEAFF	TGCAGTGCTAGGGCGCAGGTAGAAGCTTTCTTT
TRBV19	.	.	TRBJ2-2	CASSREGTNTGELFF	TGTGCCAGTAGTCGTGAGGGTACGAACACCGGGGAGCTGTTTTTT
TRBV6-2/TRBV6-3	.	.	TRBJ1-2	CASDRGEEGYTF	TGTGCCAGCGATCGAGGGGAAGAAGGCTACACCTTC
TRBV5-1	.	TRBD1	TRBJ2-7	CASSRGTEGDEQYF	TGCGCCAGCAGCCGTGGGACAGAAGGAGACGAGCAGTACTTC
TRBV12-3/TRBV12-4	few	.	TRBJ1-3	CASSTGGSGNTIYF	TGTGCCAGCAGCACGGGAGGGTCTGGAAACACCATATATTTT
TRBV18	.	TRBD1	TRBJ1-6	CASSPGTGTSPLHF	TGTGCCAGCTCACCCGGGACAGGGACCTCACCCCTCCACTTT
TRBV5-8	.	TRBD1	TRBJ1-2	CASSFQGARLRIGYTF	TGTGCCAGCAGCTTTCAGGGGGCGAGACTGAGGATTGGCTACACCTTC
TRBV4-2	.	TRBD2	TRBJ2-1	CASSQYLAGALNEQFF	TGTGCCAGCAGCCAGTATCTAGCGGGGGCACTCAATGAGCAGTTCTTC
TRBV4-2	.	.	TRBJ2-5	CASSQDRVETQYF	TGTGCCAGCAGCCAAGATCGGGTGGAGACCCAGTACTTC
TRBV20-1	few	.	TRBJ2-7	CSASWTTRPYEQYF	TGCAGTGCTAGTTGGACAACTAGACCCTACGAGCAGTACTTC
TRBV7-3	.	.	TRBJ1-2	CASSLGVGDYGYTF	TGTGCCAGCAGCTTAGGGGTAGGGGACTATGGCTACACCTTC
TRBV4-2	many	.	TRBJ1-3	CASSQDRHSGNTIYF	TGTGCCAGCAGCCAAGATCGGCACTCTGGAAACACCATATATTTT
TRBV9	.	.	TRBJ1-2	CASSVDPTVTGNYGYTF	TGTGCCAGCAGCGTAGACCCCACTGTTACAGGGAACTATGGCTACACCTTC
TRBV7-2	few	.	TRBJ2-5	CASSLTGTKETQYF	TGTGCCAGCAGCTTGACAGGAACGAAAGAGACCCAGTACTTC
TRBV28	.	TRBD1	TRBJ2-7	CASRVRDSSYEQYF	TGTGCCAGCAGGGTCCGGGACAGTTCCTACGAGCAGTACTTC
TRBV7-2	many	.	TRBJ1-1	CASSPRQLMNTEAFF	TGTGCCAGCAGCCCCAGACAGCTCATGAACACTGAAGCTTTCTTT
TRBV20-1	once	.	TRBJ1-1	CSATDGIAEAFF	TGCAGTGCTACGGATGGTATCGCTGAAGCTTTCTTT